This note documents a single T cell receptor (beta chain) sequence. This entry belongs to a study of cytomegalovirus exposure and HLA in healthy donors. Here immunoSEQ multiplex PCR was the method, and the copy in TCRdb shows in-frame clones only, minus some. The sample records over 200,000 clones, less than 90% being singletons. Germline V gene sequence: CDR1 KGHSH, CDR2 LQKENI. The V and J ends lost 6 bases and 0 bases respectively, with 12 bases between them. The CDR3 has 15 amino acids. The rearrangement links TRBV18 to TRBJ2-1, with D tentatively TRBD1 (7 bases). Source material: PBMCs. This sequence was found in a young woman in good health and CMV-seronegative. The CDR3 here is CASSQGGSSYNEQFF. The CDR3 nucleotides read TGTGCCAGCTCCCAGGGGGGTAGCTCCTACAATGAGCAGTTCTTC.